This T cell receptor (beta chain) was retrieved from a study of blood T cell repertoires in COVID-19. The overall study: Sample material is recorded as cDNA or gDNA derived from T cells, B-cell-depleted T cells, or PBMCs.

V gave up 8 bases and J gave up 5 bases; unmatched junction bases: 17. Germline V gene data show CDR1 as MRHNA and CDR2 as SNTAGT. CDR3 length: 17 residues. Participants spanned ages about 18 to 90 years and resided in 20 to 30 US areas. Two consecutive negative NP/OP PCR tests, clearance, or resolved symptoms defined Cohort 3 recovery. This table comes from immunoSEQ multiplex PCR, and its TCRdb copy is limited to in-frame clones, with some not included. The sample records about 270,000 clones, roughly 86% being singletons. The chain links TRBV6-4 to TRBJ2-3; 9 bases match TRBD2. The TCR sequence derives from a woman in her fifties or sixties who had recovered from COVID-19. The sample consisted of PBMCs or T cells enriched from blood (not recorded which). Here the CDR3 reads CASLYEVVAGEGDTQYF. The CDR3 coding sequence is TGTGCCAGCCTATATGAGGTAGTAGCGGGGGAAGGAGATACGCAGTATTTT.